This entry concerns a single T cell receptor (beta chain). What it binds is unknown. This specimen comes from a study of vaccination and CD4 T cells after COVID-19. Findings and caveats of the study: For convalescent patients, a median roughly 87% of reactive clones surfaced exclusively after vaccination.

The treatment: roughly 11-day PBMC culture with coronavirus spike peptide pools or control peptides (ViraFEST assay). Some 2.2 million PBMCs were grown per well alongside 10 IU/ml IL-2 and approximately 9.2 ug/ml peptide pools. V was trimmed by 3 bases and J by 0 bases, leaving 5 bases between them. Germline CDR1 reads SQVTM; CDR2 reads ANQGSEA. The CDR3 spans 12 residues. The Oncomine TCR Beta short-read assay was applied to DNA of cultured CD4+ T cells. Each CDR3 protein is one row after TCRdb ran MiXCR on the PCR reads. The table lists 20,000 to 30,000 distinct CDR3 sequences, 62% of them singletons, with 7.8% in the top ten.

The receptor was isolated from a human donor who had recovered from COVID-19. V and J are TRBV29-1 and TRBJ1-1; D gene uncertain. The specimen was CD4+ T cells from blood, cultured in vitro. CDR3 bases: TGCAGCGTTGACCCGGTGAACACTGAAGCTTTCTTT. Translation: CSVDPVNTEAFF.